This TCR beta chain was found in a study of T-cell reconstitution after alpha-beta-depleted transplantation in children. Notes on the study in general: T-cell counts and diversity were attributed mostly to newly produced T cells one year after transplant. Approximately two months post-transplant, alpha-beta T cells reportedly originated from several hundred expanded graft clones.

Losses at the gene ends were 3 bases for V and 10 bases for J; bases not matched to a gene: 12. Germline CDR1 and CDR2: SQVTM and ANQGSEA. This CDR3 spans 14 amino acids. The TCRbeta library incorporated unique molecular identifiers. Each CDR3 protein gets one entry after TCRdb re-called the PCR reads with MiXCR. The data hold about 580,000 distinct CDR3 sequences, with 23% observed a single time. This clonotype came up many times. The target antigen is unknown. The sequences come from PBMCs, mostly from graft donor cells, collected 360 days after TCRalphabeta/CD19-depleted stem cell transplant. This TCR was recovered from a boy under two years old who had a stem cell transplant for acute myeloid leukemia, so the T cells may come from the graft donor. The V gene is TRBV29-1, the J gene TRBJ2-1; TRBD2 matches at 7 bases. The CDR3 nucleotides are TGCAGCGTTGATGCGAGCGGGGCATCAGGGGAGCAGTTCTTC. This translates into CSVDASGASGEQFF.